The 13 T cell receptor beta chains given below trace back to one sample, sequenced in a study of T cells in Graves' hyperthyroidism and ophthalmopathy. Researchers took RNA transcripts and amplified the TCR beta CDR3 regions from them. The HTBI set primed first-round TCR CDR3 RT-PCR. TCRdb ran MiXCR on the multiplex PCR reads and lists one entry per CDR3 protein. The sample yields around 340,000 distinct CDR3 sequences, about 15% seen once. Sequenced: blood. Receptors were obtained from a woman in her 30s with Graves' hyperthyroidism.

The chain uses TRBV7-9 and TRBJ2-1; TRBD2 is a possible D gene (6 bases). Germline V gives CDR1 SEHNR, CDR2 FQNEAQ (reference sequence). V was shortened by 2 bases and J by 6 bases, with 11 bases between the two germline ends. This CDR3 has 14 residues. CDR3 loop: CASSLWRDPNEQFF. The CDR3 bases are TGTGCCAGCAGCTTATGGAGGGATCCCAATGAGCAGTTCTTC. The full variable domain, its missing parts supplied by reference TRBV7-9 and TRBJ2-1, is DTGVSQNPRHKITKRGQNVTFRCDPISEHNRLYWYRQTLGQGPEFLTYFQNEAQLEKSRLLSDRFSAERPKGSFSTLEIQRTEQGDSAMYLCASSLWRDPNEQFFGPGTRLTVL.

As concerns this clonotype: This could be a read error, since a much larger clone is one nucleotide away. This chain connects TRBV7-9 to TRBJ2-5; the match to TRBD1 covers 9 bases. Germline-derived CDR1 and CDR2 are SEHNR and FQNEAQ (reference sequence). The CDR3 spans 17 residues. The CDR3 nucleotides are TGTGCCGGCAGCTTACCCACAGGGGGCCTGATATCGGAGACCCAGTACTTC. Encoded protein: CAGSLPTGGLISETQYF.

This clonotype was seen many times. The chain combines TRBV12-3 or TRBV12-4 with TRBJ1-5; no definite D call. The CDR3 is made up of 13 amino acids. V lost 2 bases and J lost 7, with 9 bases in between. The DNA of the CDR3 is TGTGCCAGCAGTTTATCCTCGGGGCAGCCCCAGCATTTT. Residues: CASSLSSGQPQHF.

Ten or more counts support this clonotype. The genes are TRBV7-9 and TRBJ2-6, with a possible D match to TRBD1 (6 bases). Germline V gene lookup returns CDR1 SEHNR and CDR2 FQNEAQ (reference sequence). V lost 3 bases to trimming and J lost 4 bases, with 10 bases between them. This CDR3 region has 15 residues. This CDR3 reads CASSLQGTGANVLTF. As DNA, the CDR3 is TGTGCCAGCAGCTTGCAGGGGACCGGGGCCAACGTCCTGACTTTC. The variable domain in full, with the rest retrieved from reference TRBV7-9 and TRBJ2-6, is DTGVSQNPRHKITKRGQNVTFRCDPISEHNRLYWYRQTLGQGPEFLTYFQNEAQLEKSRLLSDRFSAERPKGSFSTLEIQRTEQGDSAMYLCASSLQGTGANVLTFGAGSRLTVL.

Details on this clonotype: This may be a read error: a much more frequent sequence differs by one nucleotide. Since the CDR3 does not end with the conserved phenylalanine or tryptophan, this likely comes from a read error. The V call is TRBV2, the J call TRBJ1-2, with D uncertain. The V gene lost 4 bases and the J gene lost 0 bases, with 9 bases spanning the gap. The CDR3 runs to 14 residues. Germline lookup yields CDR1 SNHLY and CDR2 FYNNEI. The chain's CDR3 is CASSGATPNYGYTL. The CDR3 nucleotides are TGTGCCAGCAGTGGAGCCACTCCTAACTATGGCTACACCCTC.

The V gene is TRBV20-1, the J gene TRBJ2-6, with 11 bases aligning to TRBD2. The CDR3 length is 18 residues. Germline CDR1 DFQATT, CDR2 SNEGSKA (reference sequence). Germline trimming cut 3 bases from V and 2 bases from J; bases unmatched to any gene: 9. The CDR3 sequence is CSASGLAGGATGANVLTF. As DNA, the CDR3 is TGCAGTGCTAGTGGTCTAGCGGGAGGAGCTACTGGGGCCAACGTCCTGACTTTC.

The CDR3 here is CASSNTGYTEAFF. In DNA, the CDR3 is TGCGCCAGCAGCAATACAGGGTACACTGAAGCTTTCTTT. The chain uses TRBV4-3 and TRBJ1-1; a weak D match, TRBD1 (6 bases). CDR3 size: 13 residues. Trimming pared 5 bases from V and 3 bases from J, leaving 10 bases between. Germline V gives CDR1 LGHNA, CDR2 YSLEER.

This rearrangement joins TRBV6-8 to TRBJ1-4; D ambiguous. CDR3 size: 16 residues. Per germline, CDR1 MNHGY and CDR2 SAAAGT. V lost 0 bases and J lost 8, with 16 bases in between. This CDR3 is CASSYSFNPTVEKLFF. DNA of the CDR3: TGTGCCAGCAGTTACTCTTTCAATCCGACGGTCGAAAAACTGTTTTTT.

This clonotype was seen a few times. CDR3 in amino acids: CASSGRHSREEKLFF. The CDR3 DNA reads TGTGCCAGCAGCGGGAGACATTCCAGGGAGGAAAAACTGTTTTTT. The J gene is TRBJ1-4, the V gene TRBV9, with a tentative D call TRBD1 (5 bases). CDR3 length equals 15 residues. Per germline, CDR1 SGDLS and CDR2 YYNGEE. V lost 3 bases and J lost 8, with 17 bases in between.

Concerning this clonotype itself: A much larger clone lies one base from this, so it may be a read error. This chain connects TRBV27 to TRBJ2-7; D unclear. Germline lookup yields CDR1 MNHEY and CDR2 SMNVEV (reference sequence). The CDR3 is made up of 15 amino acids. The CDR3 sequence is CANSFRHQTNYEQYF. The CDR3 DNA is TGTGCCAACAGTTTTAGGCACCAAACTAATTACGAGCAGTACTTC.

This clonotype was seen repeatedly, ten times or more. This chain links TRBV29-1 with TRBJ2-5, with D unresolved. The CDR3 sequence is 10 residues long. Germline V CDR1 and CDR2: SQVTM, ANQGSEA. V was trimmed by 4 bases and J by 5 bases, leaving 5 bases between them. The CDR3 here is CSVVQETQYF. CDR3 DNA sequence: TGCAGCGTTGTCCAGGAGACCCAGTACTTC.

The chain recombines TRBV28 with TRBJ1-1, with D possibly TRBD1 on 5 matching bases. The germline V gene encodes CDR1 MDHEN and CDR2 SYDVKM. Trimming stripped 10 bases from V and 4 bases from J, with 19 bases between. The CDR3 spans 14 residues. The CDR3 bases are TGTGCCACAATGTGGACTAGGGGTGCCACTGAAGCTTTCTTT. Residues: CATMWTRGATEAFF.

This clonotype was observed a handful of times. One base away lies a much larger clone, so this may be a sequencing read error. The DNA of the CDR3 is TGTGCCAGCAGTTTTGTTGTAACGGGGGAATACGAGCAGTACTTC. Its translation is CASSFVVTGEYEQYF. The chain recombines TRBV12-3 or TRBV12-4 with TRBJ2-7, with D possibly matching TRBD2 (6 bases). CDR3 size: 15 residues. The V and J ends lost 3 bases and 4 bases respectively, with 16 bases between them.